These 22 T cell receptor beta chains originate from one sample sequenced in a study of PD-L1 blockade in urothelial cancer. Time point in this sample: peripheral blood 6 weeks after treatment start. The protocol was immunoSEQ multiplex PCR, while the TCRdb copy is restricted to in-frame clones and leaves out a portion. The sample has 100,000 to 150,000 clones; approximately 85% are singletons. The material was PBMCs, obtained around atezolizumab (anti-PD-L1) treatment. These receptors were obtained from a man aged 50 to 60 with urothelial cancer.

The CDR3: CASTGQVGAQYF. The CDR3 DNA follows: TGTGCCAGCACTGGACAGGTTGGGGCCCAGTACTTC. The V call is TRBV18, the J call TRBJ2-5; 7 bases align to TRBD1. Trimming took 8 bases from V and 9 from J; bases not matched to a gene: 9. Germline V gene lookup returns CDR1 KGHSH and CDR2 LQKENI. This CDR3 is built from 12 residues. The full variable domain, in which reference TRBV18 and TRBJ2-5 provide the parts outside the CDR3, is NAGVMQNPRHLVRRRGQEARLRCSPMKGHSHVYWYRQLPEEGLKFMVYLQKENIIDESGMPKERFSAEFPKEGPSILRIQQVVRGDSAAYFCASTGQVGAQYFGPGTRLLVL.

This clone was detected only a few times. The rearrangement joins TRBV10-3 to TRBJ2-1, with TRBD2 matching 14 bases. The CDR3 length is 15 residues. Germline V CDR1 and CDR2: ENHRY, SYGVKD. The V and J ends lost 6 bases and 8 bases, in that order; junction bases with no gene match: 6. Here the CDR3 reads CAISPPGLAGDEQFF. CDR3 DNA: TGTGCCATCAGCCCACCGGGACTAGCGGGAGATGAGCAGTTCTTC.

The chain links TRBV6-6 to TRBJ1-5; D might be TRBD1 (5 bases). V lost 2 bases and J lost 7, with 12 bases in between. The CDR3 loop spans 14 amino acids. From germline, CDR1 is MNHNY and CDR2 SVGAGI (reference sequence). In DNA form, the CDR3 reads TGTGCCAGCAGTTACCCGGGACTCAGGCAGCCCCAGCATTTT. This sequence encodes CASSYPGLRQPQHF.

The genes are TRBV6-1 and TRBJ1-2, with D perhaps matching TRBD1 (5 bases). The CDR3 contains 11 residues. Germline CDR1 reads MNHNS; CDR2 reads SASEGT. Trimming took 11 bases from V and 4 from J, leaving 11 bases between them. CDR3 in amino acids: CAGAQIYGYTF. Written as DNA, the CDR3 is TGTGCCGGGGCCCAAATCTATGGCTACACCTTC.

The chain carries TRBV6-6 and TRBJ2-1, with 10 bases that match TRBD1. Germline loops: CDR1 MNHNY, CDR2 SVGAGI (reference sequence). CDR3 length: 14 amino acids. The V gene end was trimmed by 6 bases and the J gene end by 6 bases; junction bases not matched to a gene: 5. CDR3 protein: CASRRGDRGNEQFF. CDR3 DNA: TGTGCCAGCAGAAGGGGGGACAGGGGCAATGAGCAGTTCTTC.

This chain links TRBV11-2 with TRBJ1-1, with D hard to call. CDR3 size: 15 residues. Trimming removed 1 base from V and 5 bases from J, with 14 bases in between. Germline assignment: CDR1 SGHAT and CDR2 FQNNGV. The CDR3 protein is CASSLVVGPGTEAFF. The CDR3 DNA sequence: TGTGCCAGCAGCTTAGTTGTGGGCCCGGGGACTGAAGCTTTCTTT. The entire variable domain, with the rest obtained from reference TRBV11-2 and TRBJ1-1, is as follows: EAGVAQSPRYKIIEKRQSVAFWCNPISGHATLYWYQQILGQGPKLLIQFQNNGVVDDSQLPKDRFSAERLKGVDSTLKIQPAKLEDSAVYLCASSLVVGPGTEAFFGQGTRLTVV.

As DNA, the CDR3 is TGCGCCAGCAGCCGCACAGGGAGCCACAATGAGCAGTTCTTC. Amino acids: CASSRTGSHNEQFF. The rearrangement links TRBV4-1 to TRBJ2-1, with D possibly matching TRBD1 (6 bases). From germline, CDR1 is MGHRA and CDR2 YSYEKL. The CDR3 runs 14 residues. Trimming took off 4 bases at V and 5 bases at J, with 12 bases between the two ends.

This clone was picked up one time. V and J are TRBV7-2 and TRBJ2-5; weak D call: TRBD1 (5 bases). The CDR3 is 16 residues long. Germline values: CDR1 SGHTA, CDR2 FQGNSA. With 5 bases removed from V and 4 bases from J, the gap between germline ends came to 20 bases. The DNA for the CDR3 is TGTGCCAGCAGCGATACAGGTGGGGTAATACTAGAGACCCAGTACTTC. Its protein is CASSDTGGVILETQYF.

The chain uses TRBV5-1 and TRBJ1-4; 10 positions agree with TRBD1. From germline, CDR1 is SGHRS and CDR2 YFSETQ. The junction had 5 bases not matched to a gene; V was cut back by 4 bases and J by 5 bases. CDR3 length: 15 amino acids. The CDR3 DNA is TGCGCCAGCAGCCTCGGGACAGGGGTAAATGAAAAACTGTTTTTT. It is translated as CASSLGTGVNEKLFF.

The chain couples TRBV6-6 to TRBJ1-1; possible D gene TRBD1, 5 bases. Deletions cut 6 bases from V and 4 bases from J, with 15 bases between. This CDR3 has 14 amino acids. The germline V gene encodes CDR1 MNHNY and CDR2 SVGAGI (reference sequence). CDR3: CASRRSREGTEAFF. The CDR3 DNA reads TGTGCCAGCAGACGATCCAGGGAAGGCACTGAAGCTTTCTTT.

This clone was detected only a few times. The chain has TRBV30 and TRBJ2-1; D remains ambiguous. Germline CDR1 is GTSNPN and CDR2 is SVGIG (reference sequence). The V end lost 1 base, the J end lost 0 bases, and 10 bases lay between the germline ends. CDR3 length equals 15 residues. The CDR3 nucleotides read TGTGCCTGGAGTGATCTTGGGCACTCCTACAATGAGCAGTTCTTC. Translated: CAWSDLGHSYNEQFF.

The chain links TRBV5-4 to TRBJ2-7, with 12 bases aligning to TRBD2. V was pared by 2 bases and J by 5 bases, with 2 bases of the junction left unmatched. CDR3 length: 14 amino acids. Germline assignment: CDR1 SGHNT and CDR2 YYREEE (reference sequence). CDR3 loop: CASSLASGRDEQYF. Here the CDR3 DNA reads TGTGCCAGCAGCTTAGCTAGCGGGAGGGACGAGCAGTACTTC.

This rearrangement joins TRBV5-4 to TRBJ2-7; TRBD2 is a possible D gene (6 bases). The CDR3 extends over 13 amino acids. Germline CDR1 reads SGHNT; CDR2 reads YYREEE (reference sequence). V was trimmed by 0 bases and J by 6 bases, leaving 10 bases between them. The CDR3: CASSLGGGFEQYF. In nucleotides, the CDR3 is TGTGCCAGCAGCTTGGGGGGAGGTTTCGAGCAGTACTTC.

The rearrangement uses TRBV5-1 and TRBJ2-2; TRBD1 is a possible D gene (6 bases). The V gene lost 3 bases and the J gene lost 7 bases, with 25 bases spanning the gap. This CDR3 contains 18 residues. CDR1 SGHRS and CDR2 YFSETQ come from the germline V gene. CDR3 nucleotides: TGCGCCAGCAGCTATGTTGTACCGACAGGTTTTATGAGCGGGGAGCTGTTTTTT. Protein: CASSYVVPTGFMSGELFF.

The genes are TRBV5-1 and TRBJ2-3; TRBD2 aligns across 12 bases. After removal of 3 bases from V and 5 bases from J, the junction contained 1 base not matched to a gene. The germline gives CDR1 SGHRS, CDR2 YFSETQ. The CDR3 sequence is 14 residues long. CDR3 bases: TGCGCCAGCAGCTGGGGACTAGCGGGAGATACGCAGTATTTT. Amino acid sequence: CASSWGLAGDTQYF.

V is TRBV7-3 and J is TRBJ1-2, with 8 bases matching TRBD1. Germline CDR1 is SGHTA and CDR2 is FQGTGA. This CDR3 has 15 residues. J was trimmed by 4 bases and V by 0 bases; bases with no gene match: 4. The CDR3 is CASSLTGTGPYGYTF. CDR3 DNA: TGTGCCAGCAGCTTAACCGGGACAGGACCCTATGGCTACACCTTC. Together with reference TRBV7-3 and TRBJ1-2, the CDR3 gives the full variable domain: GAGVSQTPSNKVTEKGKYVELRCDPISGHTALYWYRQSLGQGPEFLIYFQGTGAADDSGLPNDRFFAVRPEGSVSTLKIQRTERGDSAVYLCASSLTGTGPYGYTFGSGTRLTVV.

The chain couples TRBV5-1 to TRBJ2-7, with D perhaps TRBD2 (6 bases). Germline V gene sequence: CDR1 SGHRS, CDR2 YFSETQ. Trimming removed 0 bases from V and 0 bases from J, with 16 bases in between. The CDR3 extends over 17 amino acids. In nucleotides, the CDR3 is TGCGCCAGCAGCTTGGAGTCTATAGCCGGGGGCTCCTACGAGCAGTACTTC. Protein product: CASSLESIAGGSYEQYF.

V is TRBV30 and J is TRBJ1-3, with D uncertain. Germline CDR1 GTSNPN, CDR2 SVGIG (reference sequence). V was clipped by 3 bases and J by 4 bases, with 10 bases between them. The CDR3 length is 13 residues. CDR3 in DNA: TGTGCCTGGAGCCCTAAAAGAGGAAACACCATATATTTT. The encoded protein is CAWSPKRGNTIYF.

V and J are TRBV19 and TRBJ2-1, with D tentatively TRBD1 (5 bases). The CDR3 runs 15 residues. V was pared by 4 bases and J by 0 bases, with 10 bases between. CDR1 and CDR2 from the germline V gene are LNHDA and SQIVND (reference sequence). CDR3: CASSRGFVSYNEQFF. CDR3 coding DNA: TGTGCCAGTAGTAGGGGCTTTGTCTCCTACAATGAGCAGTTCTTC. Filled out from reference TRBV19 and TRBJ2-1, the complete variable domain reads DGGITQSPKYLFRKEGQNVTLSCEQNLNHDAMYWYRQDPGQGLRLIYYSQIVNDFQKGDIAEGYSVSREKKESFPLTVTSAQKNPTAFYLCASSRGFVSYNEQFFGPGTRLTVL.

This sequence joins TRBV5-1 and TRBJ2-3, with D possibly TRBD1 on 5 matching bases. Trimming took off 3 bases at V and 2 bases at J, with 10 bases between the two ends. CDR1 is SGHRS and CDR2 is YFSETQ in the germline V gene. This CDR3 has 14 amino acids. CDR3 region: CASSSGQVTDTQYF. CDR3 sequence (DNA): TGCGCCAGCAGCTCCGGACAAGTCACAGATACGCAGTATTTT.

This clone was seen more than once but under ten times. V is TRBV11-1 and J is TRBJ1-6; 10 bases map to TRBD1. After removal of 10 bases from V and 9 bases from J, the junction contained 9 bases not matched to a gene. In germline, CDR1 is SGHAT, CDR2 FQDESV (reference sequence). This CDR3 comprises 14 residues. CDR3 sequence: CATKTGGAGSPLHF. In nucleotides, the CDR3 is TGTGCCACCAAGACAGGGGGCGCCGGTTCACCCCTCCACTTT.

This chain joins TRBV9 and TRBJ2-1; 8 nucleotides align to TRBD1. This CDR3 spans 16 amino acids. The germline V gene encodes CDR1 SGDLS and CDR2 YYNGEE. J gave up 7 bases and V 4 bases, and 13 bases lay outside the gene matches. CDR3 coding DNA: TGTGCCAGCAGCTCTAGGGGGGACAGGTTGGAAAATGAGCAGTTCTTC. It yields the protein CASSSRGDRLENEQFF.